One sample yielded the 10 T cell receptor beta chains listed below, sequenced in a study of shared clonotypes between healthy human individuals. Profiled with immunoSEQ multiplex PCR; TCRdb holds only in-frame clones, not every one. The sample consists of millions of clones, around 95% of them appearing once. Sequencing input: naive CD4+ T cells sorted from blood. Subset in this sample: CD45RA+ positively selected. Every receptor here comes from a man aged 18 to 29 in good health.

Comment on this clone: Distinct nucleotide sequences in the sample also encode this CDR3. The chain joins TRBV30 to TRBJ1-1; D gene ambiguous. V lost 2 bases, J lost 3 bases, and 4 bases lay in between. The length of the CDR3 is 11 residues. Germline CDR1 reads GTSNPN; CDR2 reads SVGIG (reference sequence). The CDR3 nucleotides read TGTGCCTGGAGTCAAGACACTGAAGCTTTCTTT. Encoded protein: CAWSQDTEAFF.

This chain connects TRBV5-4 to TRBJ2-2; weak D call: TRBD2 (5 bases). This CDR3 region has 12 residues. The germline V gene encodes CDR1 SGHNT and CDR2 YYREEE (reference sequence). V gave up 4 bases and J gave up 6 bases, with 7 bases separating them. CDR3 protein: CASSLGAGELFF. The CDR3 DNA is TGTGCCAGCAGCCTCGGGGCCGGGGAGCTGTTTTTT.

This clone occurred once. V usage is TRBV30 and J usage is TRBJ2-2; 7 bases line up with TRBD1. Trimming removed 6 bases from V and 4 bases from J; junction bases left unmatched: 5. The CDR3 runs 13 residues. Germline loops: CDR1 GTSNPN, CDR2 SVGIG (reference sequence). CDR3 nucleotides: TGTGCCTGCACAGGGGACCCCACCGGGGAGCTGTTTTTT. It codes for CACTGDPTGELFF.

A note on this clone: The identical CDR3 is also encoded by other nucleotide sequences in the sample. V is TRBV6-5 and J is TRBJ1-5; 9 bases map to TRBD1. The J segment lost 7 bases and the V segment lost 6 bases, leaving 7 bases of the junction unmatched. This CDR3 spans 14 amino acids. Germline V gene lookup returns CDR1 MNHEY and CDR2 SVGAGI. CDR3: CASSPGQGRQPQHF. As DNA, the CDR3 is TGTGCCAGCAGCCCCGGACAGGGGCGCCAGCCCCAGCATTTT.

The V gene is TRBV5-4, the J gene TRBJ1-6; possible D gene TRBD1, 5 bases. Germline V gene lookup returns CDR1 SGHNT and CDR2 YYREEE (reference sequence). The CDR3 totals 15 residues. The V end was cut by 5 bases, the J end by 7 bases, with 16 bases between. CDR3 in amino acids: CASSIPGRENSPLHF. The CDR3 DNA is TGTGCCAGCAGTATTCCGGGACGGGAAAATTCACCCCTCCACTTT.

The rearrangement uses TRBV2 and TRBJ2-1; tentative D call: TRBD2 (5 bases). V lost 10 bases and J lost 7, with 20 bases in between. The CDR3 contains 14 residues. Germline lookup yields CDR1 SNHLY and CDR2 FYNNEI. The CDR3 region has the DNA TGTGCCACGTCACCTGGGTCCTCGGGGAATGAGCAGTTCTTC. Translating gives CATSPGSSGNEQFF.

In this sample, this clone turned up once. The chain combines TRBV28 with TRBJ2-7; D ambiguous. V lost 2 bases and J 5 bases, leaving 13 bases between the germline ends. This CDR3 has 14 amino acids. Germline V gives CDR1 MDHEN, CDR2 SYDVKM. CDR3 DNA: TGTGCCAGCAGTTTAGTTCCTATCTTAGACGAGCAGTACTTC. This encodes CASSLVPILDEQYF.

This clone was counted once. The chain couples TRBV11-2 to TRBJ2-5; TRBD2 matches 8 bases. With 0 bases clipped from V and 6 bases from J, the junction kept 9 bases outside the gene matches. The CDR3 length is 16 residues. Germline V lookup: CDR1 SGHAT, CDR2 FQNNGV. The CDR3 region is CASSLDRSGGEQTQYF. The CDR3 DNA reads as TGTGCCAGCAGCTTAGATCGATCGGGAGGGGAACAGACCCAGTACTTC.

This chain connects TRBV5-5 to TRBJ1-2, with D uncertain. Per germline, CDR1 SGHKS and CDR2 YYEKEE (reference sequence). The CDR3 contains 13 residues. The V end lost 4 bases, the J end lost 8 bases, and 15 bases lay between the germline ends. The CDR3 spells CASSVGSGRGYTF. The CDR3 nucleotides read TGTGCCAGCAGCGTCGGGTCCGGTAGAGGCTACACCTTC.

The chain is built from TRBV6-5 and TRBJ1-2, with a possible D match to TRBD1 (6 bases). The CDR3 is made up of 14 amino acids. The V end was cut by 2 bases, the J end by 4 bases, with 11 bases between. Germline V gene lookup returns CDR1 MNHEY and CDR2 SVGAGI. The CDR3: CASSYRGIGYGYTF. DNA for the CDR3: TGTGCCAGCAGTTACAGGGGGATCGGCTATGGCTACACCTTC.